The clone carrying this TCR beta chain appeared once. Its antigen is not identified. This sample was included in a study of immune evolution from preneoplasia to lung adenocarcinoma. Study results and limitations: Later-stage lesions appeared to have more T cells, more diversity, less clonality. Top clone share appeared to fall from AAH through AIS, MIA, adenocarcinoma. Compared with EGFR-mutant or double wild-type lesions, KRAS-mutant nodules were more clonal.

Nucleic acids came from premalignant or tumor cells enriched by macro-dissection. CDR3 length equals 14 residues. Germline V gives CDR1 MNHEY, CDR2 SMNVEV (reference sequence). Trimming removed 6 bases from V and 2 bases from J, with 10 bases in between. Sequenced by immunoSEQ multiplex PCR; TCRdb stores in-frame clones only, minus some. The sample has about 3,200 clones; roughly 70% are singletons. The chain uses TRBV27 and TRBJ1-4; D may be TRBD1 (5 bases). Source material: FFPE lung adenocarcinoma in situ tissue. This sequence was found in a person aged 55-80 years with lung adenocarcinoma. This CDR3 reads CASRLTATNEKLFF. CDR3 DNA: TGTGCCAGCAGACTGACAGCTACTAATGAAAAACTGTTTTTT.